This TCR beta chain was captured in a study of shared clonotypes between healthy human individuals (dated by TCRdb to the early 2020s). At the level of the whole study: Two women and three men aged 18 to 49 years were included in the cohort. The study deeply sequenced blood TCR repertoires of about 5 healthy adults to estimate repertoire size and the extent of clonotype sharing between individuals. Libraries were prepared and TCR repertoires were sequenced by different laboratories using diverse techniques, in order to increase sequencing depth and limit assay-specific biases. Per donor, leukapheresis produced somewhere between about 0.9 and 9.5 billion PBMCs. Study-level results and caveats: Only blood was sampled, and tissue TCR repertoires likely differ from those in blood. Based on pairwise subsampling, the degree of clonotype sharing among donors was expected to be affected by sequencing depth. Because the study included only a small number of donors, the genetic and exposure-history diversity represented was limited.

TCR CDR3 regions were amplified from genomic DNA by multiplex PCR using the deep immunoSEQ assay. For each cell subset, the extracted genomic DNA was distributed evenly across all wells of several immunoSEQ 96-well plates, and each plate served as one replicate. Each replicate PCR for unsorted PBMC received around 330 ng genomic DNA, equal to approximately 30,000 T cell genomes. Ten immunoSEQ deep assay plates were used to sequence unsorted PBMC genomic DNA. The purified libraries were quantified using a Qubit 3.0 fluorometer, sized with a Bioanalyzer 2100, and then quantified again using the KAPA Library Quantification kit. A separate single-read 150-cycle Illumina NextSeq 550 flow cell was used to sequence each immunoSEQ 96-well plate. The authors' pipeline ran thus. The immunoSEQ output contained only junctional sequences without quality scores, so filtering could not match that applied to full-length reads. Sequences were annotated with PyIR, a Python wrapper for IgBLAST v1.9, using IMGT germline references to assign V/J genes and CDR3. Any read was removed if the V/J assignment was weak (E-value above 1e-6), the CDR3 was missing, or the read contained stop codons, out-of-frame junctions, or ambiguous translated residues. A V3J clonotype was defined by an identical inferred V gene, J gene, and CDR3 amino acid sequence. Percentage overlap between repertoires was calculated by dividing the number of shared unique clonotypes by the size of the smaller repertoire. RTK rarefaction, the Chao1 estimator, and Recon v2.1 estimates of unobserved clonotypes were used to assess repertoire richness. This is the immuneACCESS table as TCRdb keeps it, with only in-frame sequences that have V and J called. A part of the clones is gone; compared with another copy, unresolved V genes explain less than half, and the rest is unexplained. V and J calls and clone size are given by that table; D and trimming were obtained from the DNA. The sample table contains about 490,000 clones; only one count was recorded for 76% of them. Clones ranked in the top ten supply roughly 13% of the sample.

The donors were healthy, HIV-negative adults who had no recently reported acute infections or vaccinations. Only Caucasian adults living in Nashville, Tennessee, USA were represented among the donors. In the unsorted samples, 85 million to 100 million PBMCs were counted, and genomic DNA was extracted using the QIAamp DNA Blood Mini kit. Blood was collected by leukapheresis, and PBMCs were isolated by Ficoll-Histopaque density gradient centrifugation and then cryopreserved in liquid nitrogen vapor phase. A word on this clone: No cognate antigen has been identified for it. Qualities for individual bases were not recorded, and no much larger clone is one base off.

Taken from the germline V gene, the CDR1 and CDR2 loops are ENHRY and SYGVKD. From the cysteine through the phenylalanine, the CDR3 covers 15 amino acids. Only the CDR3 region is kept as DNA, spanning 45 bases read in frame from base 1. V loses 3 bases, J loses 0 bases, and the germline ends lie 12 bases apart. The sequence was obtained from a woman between 40 and 55 years old in good health. Some clones in this sample may be carry-over from other donors' samples. The sample comprised PBMCs. Recombination linked TRBV10-3 to TRBJ2-7; tentative D gene TRBD1, with 7 bases matching. The DNA is as follows: TGTGCCATCAGTGACCCAGGGGGAGGCTCCTACGAGCAGTACTTC. Its protein product is CAISDPGGGSYEQYF.